The rows below give T cell receptor beta chains drawn from one sample of a study of cytomegalovirus exposure and HLA in healthy donors. Using immunoSEQ multiplex PCR, the repertoire was profiled, and TCRdb retains in-frame clones only, with some absent. The data show 150,000 to 200,000 clones, with roughly 80% seen just once and 2.5% to 3.5% held by the top ten. The source material was PBMCs. These receptors all stem from a woman between 18 and 30 years old in good health and CMV-seropositive. The CDR3 runs from the conserved cysteine through the conserved F or W. The D gene is left open where the match is weak.

J gene,V gene,D gene,CDR3 protein
TRBJ2-7,TRBV15,TRBD1,CATSRGTGAYEQYF
TRBJ2-5,TRBV18,.,CASSPRGEETQYF
TRBJ2-7,TRBV5-6,TRBD2,CASSSAGRRYEQYF
TRBJ1-2,TRBV5-6,TRBD1,CASSLGDRPSTF
TRBJ2-7,TRBV7-9,.,CASSLGFGAKVSYEQYF
TRBJ1-6,TRBV4-3,.,CASSPSAGFNSPLHF
TRBJ2-4,TRBV9,TRBD1,CASSSHPNRGENIQYF
TRBJ2-7,TRBV29-1,.,CSVEQSYEQYF
TRBJ1-3,TRBV11-2,.,CASSLISVGDTIYF
TRBJ1-3,TRBV6-1,.,CASSGRTHSSGNTIYF
TRBJ1-2,TRBV6-5,TRBD1,CASSSPKKTGYGYTF
TRBJ2-2,TRBV4-1,TRBD2,CASSHKGLAGEETGELFF
TRBJ2-3,TRBV5-1,.,CASSFEGYTQYF
TRBJ2-6,TRBV9,.,CASSAGFSGANVLTF
TRBJ1-1,TRBV27,.,CASSLNGETEAFF
TRBJ1-1,TRBV4-1,.,CASSQEMGGWTEAFF
TRBJ1-2,TRBV12-5,.,CASGLMGNGYTF
TRBJ2-1,TRBV6-6,.,CASRKRQDNEQFF
TRBJ2-7,TRBV9,.,CASSRADSSYEQYF
TRBJ2-7,TRBV4-1,TRBD1,CASSQAADRATYEQYF
TRBJ2-7,TRBV11-2,.,CASSYPAGWEQYF
TRBJ2-7,TRBV10-3,TRBD1,CAISGTGGPYEQYF
TRBJ2-7,TRBV6-1,TRBD1,CASSEITGGASSEQYF
TRBJ2-1,TRBV25-1,.,CASSDVAEQFF
TRBJ1-1,TRBV6-1,TRBD1,CASSEAPGGYTEAFF
TRBJ2-2,TRBV7-6,TRBD2,CASSGGLAGVNTGELFF
TRBJ1-5,TRBV21-1,.,CASSAPGYQPQHF
TRBJ2-5,TRBV19,TRBD2,CASSIGLRGGQETQYF
TRBJ1-1,TRBV9,.,CASSVEGGSAEAFF
TRBJ2-7,TRBV6-1,.,CASSNTYRAYEQYF
TRBJ1-5,TRBV10-3,.,CAISETQQGQPQHF
TRBJ1-2,TRBV7-8,.,CASSSSGVGKGYTF
TRBJ2-1,TRBV14,TRBD1,CASSPPGQLSYNEQFF
TRBJ1-1,TRBV15,.,CATSRDKSPEGTAFF
TRBJ1-4,TRBV19,TRBD1,CASSISRGNEKLFF
TRBJ2-7,TRBV13,.,CASSSPGFYEQYF
TRBJ1-1,TRBV5-1,TRBD1,CASSFGTANTEAFF